Following are 4 T cell receptor beta chains from one sample sequenced in a study of identical twins. TCRdb reprocessed the 5' RACE reads via MiXCR and lists one record per CDR3 protein. The repertoire has more than 400,000 distinct CDR3 sequences, over 12% of them found once; the top ten carry roughly 0.44%. Another study also made use of these data, one on yellow fever vaccine responses in identical twins.

Sequencing input: CD4+ T cells sorted from blood. Source of these receptors: a woman under 30 in good health.

The chain recombines TRBV2 with TRBJ2-1, with D unresolved. V shed 6 bases and J shed 1 base, with 10 bases lying between them. CDR3 length equals 14 residues. Germline V gene lookup returns CDR1 SNHLY and CDR2 FYNNEI. CDR3 sequence reads: CASRARLSYNEQFF. As DNA, the CDR3 is TGTGCCAGCAGGGCCCGGTTGTCCTACAATGAGCAGTTCTTC.

This sequence joins TRBV10-3 and TRBJ2-7; 14 nucleotides align to TRBD2. There are 13 residues in the CDR3. The germline V gene has CDR1 ENHRY and CDR2 SYGVKD. Unmatched junction bases numbered 4, after V lost 8 bases and J lost 7 bases. The CDR3 spells CAIRGLAGVEQYF. CDR3 nucleotides: TGTGCCATCCGGGGACTAGCGGGAGTGGAGCAGTACTTC.

This rearrangement joins TRBV2 to TRBJ1-5; D is undetermined. Per the germline V gene, CDR1 is SNHLY and CDR2 is FYNNEI. The CDR3 totals 14 residues. V lost 8 bases, J lost 1 base, and 12 bases lay in between. The CDR3 loop reads CASHLSESNQPQHF. CDR3 bases: TGTGCCAGCCATCTTTCGGAGAGCAATCAGCCCCAGCATTTT.

The gene calls are TRBV5-1 and TRBJ2-5; D call uncertain. This CDR3 is built from 12 residues. Germline V gene data show CDR1 as SGHRS and CDR2 as YFSETQ. Trimming removed 4 bases from V and 3 bases from J, with 7 bases in between. CDR3 residues: CASSVGEETQYF. The DNA for the CDR3 is TGCGCCAGCAGCGTAGGAGAAGAGACCCAGTACTTC.